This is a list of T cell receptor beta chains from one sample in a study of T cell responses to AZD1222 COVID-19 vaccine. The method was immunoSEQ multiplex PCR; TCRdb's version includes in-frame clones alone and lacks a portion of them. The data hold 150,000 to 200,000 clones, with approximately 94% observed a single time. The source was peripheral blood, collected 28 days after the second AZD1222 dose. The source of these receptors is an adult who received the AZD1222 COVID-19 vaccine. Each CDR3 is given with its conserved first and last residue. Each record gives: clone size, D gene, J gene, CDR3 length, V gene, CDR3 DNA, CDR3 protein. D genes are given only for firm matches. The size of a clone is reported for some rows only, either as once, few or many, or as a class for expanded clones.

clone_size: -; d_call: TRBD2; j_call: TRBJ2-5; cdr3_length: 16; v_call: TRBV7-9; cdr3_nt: TGTGCCAGCAGCGAACCGGGACTAGCGGGAGTGGAGACCCAGTACTTC; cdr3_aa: CASSEPGLAGVETQYF
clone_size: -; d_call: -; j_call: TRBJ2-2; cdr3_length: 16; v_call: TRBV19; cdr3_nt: TGTGCCAGTAGTATGGGGGTCAAACGGGCCACCGGGGAGCTGTTTTTT; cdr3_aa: CASSMGVKRATGELFF
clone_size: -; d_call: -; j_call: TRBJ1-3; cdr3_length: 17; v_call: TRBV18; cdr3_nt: TGTGCCAGCTCACCCCCGGGTCAGCTGAGCTCTGGAAACACCATATATTTT; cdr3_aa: CASSPPGQLSSGNTIYF
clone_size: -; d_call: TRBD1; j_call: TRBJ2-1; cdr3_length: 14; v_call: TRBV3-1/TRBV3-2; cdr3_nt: TGTGCCAGCAGCCGCAACAGGGGTGGCAATGAGCAGTTCTTC; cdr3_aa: CASSRNRGGNEQFF
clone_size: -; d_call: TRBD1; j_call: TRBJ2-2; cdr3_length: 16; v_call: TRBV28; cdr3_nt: TGTGCCAGCAGTTGGACCGACAGGGGAGGCACCGGGGAGCTGTTTTTT; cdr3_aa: CASSWTDRGGTGELFF
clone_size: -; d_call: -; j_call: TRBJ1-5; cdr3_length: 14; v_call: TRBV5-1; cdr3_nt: TGCGCCAGCAGCCATGACAGTAGCAATCAGCCCCAGCATTTT; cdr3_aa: CASSHDSSNQPQHF
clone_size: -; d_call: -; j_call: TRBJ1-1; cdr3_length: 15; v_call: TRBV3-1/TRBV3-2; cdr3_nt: TGTGCCAGCAGCCCCACGGCCCTTGGTGGTTTAGGGGCTTTCTTT; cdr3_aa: CASSPTALGGLGAFF
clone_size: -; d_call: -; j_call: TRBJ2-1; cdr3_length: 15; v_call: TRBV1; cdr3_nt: TGCACCAGCAGCCAAGAAAATTGTAGCGGGAGGGACCAATTCTTC; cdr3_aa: CTSSQENCSGRDQFF
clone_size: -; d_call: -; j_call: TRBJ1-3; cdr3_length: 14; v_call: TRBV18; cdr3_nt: TGTGCCAGCTCACCGGACAGTGCTGGAAACACCATATATTTT; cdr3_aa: CASSPDSAGNTIYF
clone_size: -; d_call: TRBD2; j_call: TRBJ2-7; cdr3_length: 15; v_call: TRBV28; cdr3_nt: TGTGCCAGCAGTCTGACTAGCGGGGCCTCCTACGAGCAGTACTTC; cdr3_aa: CASSLTSGASYEQYF
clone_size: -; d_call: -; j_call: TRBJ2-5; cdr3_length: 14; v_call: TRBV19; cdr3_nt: TGTGCCAGTAGTATAGAGCGGGATGGAGAGACCCAGTACTTC; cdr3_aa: CASSIERDGETQYF
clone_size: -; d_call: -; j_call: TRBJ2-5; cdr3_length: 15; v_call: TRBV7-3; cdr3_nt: TGTGCCAGCAGCTTAAAAGGGGTGGCCGGGGAGACCCAGTACTTC; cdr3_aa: CASSLKGVAGETQYF
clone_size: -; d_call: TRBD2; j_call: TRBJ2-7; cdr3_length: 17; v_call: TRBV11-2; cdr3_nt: TGTGCCAGCAGCTCGTTCCGGGTGGCGGGAGGCGCCTACGAGCAGTACTTC; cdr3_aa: CASSSFRVAGGAYEQYF
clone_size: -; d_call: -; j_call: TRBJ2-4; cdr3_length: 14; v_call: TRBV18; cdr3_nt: TGTGCCAGCTCATCGATAGAGGGTCGGGACATTCAGTACTTC; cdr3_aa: CASSSIEGRDIQYF
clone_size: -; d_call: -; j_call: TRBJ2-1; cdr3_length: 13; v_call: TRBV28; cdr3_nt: TGTGCCAGCAGTCCGGCTAGCTTCAATGAGCAGTTCTTC; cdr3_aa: CASSPASFNEQFF
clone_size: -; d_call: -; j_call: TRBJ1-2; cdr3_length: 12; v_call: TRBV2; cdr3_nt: TGTGCCAGCAGCTCCGGAGGCTATGGCTACACCTTC; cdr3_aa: CASSSGGYGYTF
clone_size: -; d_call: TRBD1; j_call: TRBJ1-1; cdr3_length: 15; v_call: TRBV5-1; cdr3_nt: TGCGCCAGCAGGAAAGTTAGGGGGCACGGCACTGAAGCTTTCTTT; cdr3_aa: CASRKVRGHGTEAFF
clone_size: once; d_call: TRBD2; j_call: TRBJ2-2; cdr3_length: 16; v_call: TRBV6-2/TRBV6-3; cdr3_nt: TGTGCCAGCAGTTCCCCTAGCGGCTCCGCCAGCGGGGAGCTGTTTTTT; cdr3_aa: CASSSPSGSASGELFF
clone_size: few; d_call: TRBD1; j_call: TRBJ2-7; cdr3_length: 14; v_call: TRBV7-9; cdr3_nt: TGTGCCAGCAGCTTGGGACAGGCAGACTACGAGCAGTACTTC; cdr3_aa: CASSLGQADYEQYF
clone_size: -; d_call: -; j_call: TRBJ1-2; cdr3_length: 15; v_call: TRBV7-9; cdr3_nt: TGTGCCAGCGGGGGCCACAGGTCTACTAACTATGGCTACACCTTC; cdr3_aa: CASGGHRSTNYGYTF
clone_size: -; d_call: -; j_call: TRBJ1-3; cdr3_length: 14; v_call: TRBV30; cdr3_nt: TGTGCCTGGAGGGTGGGGAGCTCTGGAAACACCATATATTTT; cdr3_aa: CAWRVGSSGNTIYF
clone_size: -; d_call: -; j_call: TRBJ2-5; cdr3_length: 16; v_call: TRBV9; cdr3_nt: TGTGCCAGCAGCCGCCTCGGGGGAGCCTCCCAAGAGACCCAGTACTTC; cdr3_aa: CASSRLGGASQETQYF
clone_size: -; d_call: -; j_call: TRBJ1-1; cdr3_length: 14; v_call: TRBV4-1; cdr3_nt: TGCGCCAGCAGCCAAGTGGGGCGGACCACTGAAGCTTTCTTT; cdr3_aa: CASSQVGRTTEAFF
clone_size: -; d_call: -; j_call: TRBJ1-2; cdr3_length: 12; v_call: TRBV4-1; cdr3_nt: TGCGCCAGCAGCCACGCAGGGTTCCCCTACACCTTC; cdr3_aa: CASSHAGFPYTF
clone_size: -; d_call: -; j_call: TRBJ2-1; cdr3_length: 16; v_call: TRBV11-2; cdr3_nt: TGTGCCAGCAGCTTGGGGGCAGGGGCGTCATTCAATGAGCAGTTCTTC; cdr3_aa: CASSLGAGASFNEQFF
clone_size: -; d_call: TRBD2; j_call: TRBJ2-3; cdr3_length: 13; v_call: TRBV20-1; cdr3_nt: TGCAGTGCTAGTCTAGCGGGATTAGATACGCAGTATTTT; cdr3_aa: CSASLAGLDTQYF
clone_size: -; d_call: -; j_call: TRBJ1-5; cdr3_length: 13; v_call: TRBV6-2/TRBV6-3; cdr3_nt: TGTGCCAGCAGTTCCCCCGGGAATCAGCCCCAGCATTTT; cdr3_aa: CASSSPGNQPQHF
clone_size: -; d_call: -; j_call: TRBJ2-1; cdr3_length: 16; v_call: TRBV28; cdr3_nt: TGTGCCAGCAGTTTATTGAACTTGCGGAGCTACAATGAGCAGTTCTTC; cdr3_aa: CASSLLNLRSYNEQFF
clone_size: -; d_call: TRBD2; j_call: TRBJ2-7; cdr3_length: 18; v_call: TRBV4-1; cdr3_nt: TGCGCCAGCAGCCAAGTTGGCCTAGCGGGAGTAGTCGCCTACGAGCAGTACTTC; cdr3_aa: CASSQVGLAGVVAYEQYF
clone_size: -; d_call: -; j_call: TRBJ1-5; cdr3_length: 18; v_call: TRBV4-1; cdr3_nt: TGCGCCAGCAGCCAAGATCTCAGGGGTAACCATAGCAATCAGCCCCAGCATTTT; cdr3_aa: CASSQDLRGNHSNQPQHF
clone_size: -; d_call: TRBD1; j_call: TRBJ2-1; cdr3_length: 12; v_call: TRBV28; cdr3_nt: TGTGCCAGCAGTGCCGAACAGGGGGCTTGGTTCTTC; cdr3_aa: CASSAEQGAWFF
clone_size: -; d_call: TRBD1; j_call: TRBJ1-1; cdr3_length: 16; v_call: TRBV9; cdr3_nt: TGTGCCAGCAGCGTAGCCCCGGGACAGCCGAACACTGAAGCTTTCTTT; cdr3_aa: CASSVAPGQPNTEAFF
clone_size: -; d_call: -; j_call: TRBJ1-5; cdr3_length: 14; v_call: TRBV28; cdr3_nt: TGTGCCAGCAGTTCACATTATTTAAATCAGCCCCAGCATTTT; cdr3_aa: CASSSHYLNQPQHF
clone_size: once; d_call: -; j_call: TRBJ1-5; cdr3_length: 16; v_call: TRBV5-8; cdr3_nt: TGTGCCAGCAGCTCTCCCTCCGGGACGGATAATCAGCCCCAGCATTTT; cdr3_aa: CASSSPSGTDNQPQHF
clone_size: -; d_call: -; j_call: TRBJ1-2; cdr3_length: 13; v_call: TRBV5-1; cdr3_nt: TGCGCCAGCAGCTTTACGGCAGGGGATGGCTACACCTTC; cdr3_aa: CASSFTAGDGYTF
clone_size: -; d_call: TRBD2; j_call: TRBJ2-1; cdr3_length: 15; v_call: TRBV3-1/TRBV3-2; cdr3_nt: TGTGCCAGCAGGACGGGGACTAGCGGGAGCAATGAGCAGTTCTTC; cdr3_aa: CASRTGTSGSNEQFF
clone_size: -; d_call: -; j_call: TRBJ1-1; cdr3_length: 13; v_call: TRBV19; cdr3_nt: TGTGCCAGTAGTATTCGGGGCCCCACTGAAGCTTTCTTT; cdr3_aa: CASSIRGPTEAFF
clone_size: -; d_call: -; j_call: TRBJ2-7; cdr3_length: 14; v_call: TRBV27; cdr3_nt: TGTGCCAGCAGTAGCAGGAAGATCTCCTACGAGCAGTACTTC; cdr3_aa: CASSSRKISYEQYF
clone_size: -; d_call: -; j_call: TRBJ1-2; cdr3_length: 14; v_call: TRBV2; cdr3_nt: TGTGCCAGCAGGACCGGGGCAGCTAACTATGGCTACACCTTC; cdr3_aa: CASRTGAANYGYTF
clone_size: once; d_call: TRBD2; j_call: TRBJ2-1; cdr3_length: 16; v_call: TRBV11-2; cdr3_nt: TGTGCCAGCAGCTTTCGACTAGCGGGAGATAGAAATGAGCAGTTCTTC; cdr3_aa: CASSFRLAGDRNEQFF
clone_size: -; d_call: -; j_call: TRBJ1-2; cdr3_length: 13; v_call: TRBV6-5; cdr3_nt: TGTGCCAGCAGTTACGGGGGTGAAGGTGGCTACACCTTC; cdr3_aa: CASSYGGEGGYTF
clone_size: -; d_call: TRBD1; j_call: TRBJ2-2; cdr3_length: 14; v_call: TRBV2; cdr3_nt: TGTGCCAGCAGCCGGGACAGGGGCACCGGGGAGCTGTTTTTT; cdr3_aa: CASSRDRGTGELFF
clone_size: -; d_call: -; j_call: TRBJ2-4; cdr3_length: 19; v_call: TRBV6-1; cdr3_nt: TGTGCCAGCAGCGAAGGGCGGCGTTTTCCGAGTCAAGCCAAAAACATTCAGTACTTC; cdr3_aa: CASSEGRRFPSQAKNIQYF
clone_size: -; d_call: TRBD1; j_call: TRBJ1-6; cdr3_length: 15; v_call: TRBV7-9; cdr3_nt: TGTGCCAGCAGCTTAACGGGACAGGGGAATTCACCCCTCCACTTT; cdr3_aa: CASSLTGQGNSPLHF
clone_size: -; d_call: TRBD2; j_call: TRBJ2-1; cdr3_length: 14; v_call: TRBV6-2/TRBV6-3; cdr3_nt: TGTGCCAGCAGTTTCCTAGCGGGAGATAATGAGCAGTTCTTC; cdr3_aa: CASSFLAGDNEQFF
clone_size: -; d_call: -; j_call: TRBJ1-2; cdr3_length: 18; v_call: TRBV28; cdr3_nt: TGTGCCAGCAGTTTAAACCCCCCTGGGAGGCCCTCTTACTATGGCTACACCTTC; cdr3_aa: CASSLNPPGRPSYYGYTF